Listed below are T cell receptor beta chains from one sample, sequenced in a study of vaccination and CD4 T cells after COVID-19. These TCRs' antigens remain unknown. TCRdb recomputed calls from the PCR reads with MiXCR, one row per CDR3 protein. In the table there are 13,000 or so distinct CDR3 sequences, 45% to 55% of which are singletons. Sequences were obtained from CD4+ T cells from blood, cultured in vitro. The receptors here all came from a human donor who had recovered from COVID-19. CDR3s include the opening cysteine and the closing phenylalanine or tryptophan. Each record gives: clone size, J gene, D gene, V gene, CDR3 DNA, CDR3 protein. A D gene is named only where the DNA matches it firmly. Size is omitted from some rows. Given values are once, few, many or a class for expanded clones.

clone size: .
J gene: TRBJ2-3
D gene: TRBD1
V gene: TRBV20-1
CDR3 DNA: TGCAGTGCAAAACCGGGACAGGGCACAGATACGCAGTATTTT
CDR3 protein: CSAKPGQGTDTQYF

clone size: few
J gene: TRBJ2-7
D gene: TRBD1
V gene: TRBV12-3/TRBV12-4
CDR3 DNA: TGTGCCAGCAGGCGGACAGGGATGGTCTACGAGCAGTACTTC
CDR3 protein: CASRRTGMVYEQYF

clone size: .
J gene: TRBJ2-3
D gene: .
V gene: TRBV28
CDR3 DNA: TGTGCCAGCAGTTTAGAGGTGGGATTGCAGTATTTT
CDR3 protein: CASSLEVGLQYF

clone size: .
J gene: TRBJ2-3
D gene: .
V gene: TRBV7-9
CDR3 DNA: TGTGCCAGCGCCTTCCCCCCGGGTGGGGCAGATACGCAGTATTTT
CDR3 protein: CASAFPPGGADTQYF

clone size: .
J gene: TRBJ2-2
D gene: .
V gene: TRBV7-9
CDR3 DNA: TGTGCCAGCAGCTCCTTGGAGGGATACACCGGGGAGCTGTTTTTT
CDR3 protein: CASSSLEGYTGELFF

clone size: .
J gene: TRBJ2-5
D gene: TRBD2
V gene: TRBV6-2/TRBV6-3
CDR3 DNA: TGTGCCAGCAGCCGGGGGGGCCGAGAGACCCAGTACTTC
CDR3 protein: CASSRGGRETQYF

clone size: .
J gene: TRBJ1-6
D gene: .
V gene: TRBV27
CDR3 DNA: TGTGTCAGCAGTTTAGAGGAGGGTATTTCACCCCTCCACTTT
CDR3 protein: CVSSLEEGISPLHF

clone size: .
J gene: TRBJ2-7
D gene: .
V gene: TRBV6-1
CDR3 DNA: TGTGCCAGCAGTGAGGGGCCAGTCTCCTACGAGCAGTACTTC
CDR3 protein: CASSEGPVSYEQYF

clone size: .
J gene: TRBJ2-6
D gene: TRBD2
V gene: TRBV20-1
CDR3 DNA: TGCAGTGCCTCCCCCGGGGGGACTGGGGCCAACGTCCTGACTTTC
CDR3 protein: CSASPGGTGANVLTF

clone size: few
J gene: TRBJ1-2
D gene: .
V gene: TRBV7-8
CDR3 DNA: TGTGCCAGCAGCTTGACAGCTAACTATGGCTACACCTTC
CDR3 protein: CASSLTANYGYTF

clone size: .
J gene: TRBJ2-5
D gene: .
V gene: TRBV5-1
CDR3 DNA: TGCGCCAGCAGCACAACCTTTGGGCTAGTAGGGCAAGAGACCCAGTACTTC
CDR3 protein: CASSTTFGLVGQETQYF

clone size: .
J gene: TRBJ1-1
D gene: .
V gene: TRBV19
CDR3 DNA: TGTGCCAGTAGCCGACAGACGAACACTGAAGCTTTCTTT
CDR3 protein: CASSRQTNTEAFF

clone size: .
J gene: TRBJ2-7
D gene: TRBD2
V gene: TRBV29-1
CDR3 DNA: TGCAGCGTTAAGGGGAGGGTCGCCTACGAGCAGTACTTC
CDR3 protein: CSVKGRVAYEQYF

clone size: few
J gene: TRBJ1-2
D gene: TRBD1
V gene: TRBV7-2
CDR3 DNA: TGTGCCAGCAGCTTAACGATAGGGGGCGGCTACACCTTC
CDR3 protein: CASSLTIGGGYTF

clone size: .
J gene: TRBJ2-5
D gene: .
V gene: TRBV11-3
CDR3 DNA: TGTGCCAGCAGCTTAAACCGAAGGTCCGAGACCCAGTACTTC
CDR3 protein: CASSLNRRSETQYF

clone size: .
J gene: TRBJ2-5
D gene: .
V gene: TRBV27
CDR3 DNA: TGTGCCAGCAGTCCGGCGCCGTGGCAGACCCAGTACTTC
CDR3 protein: CASSPAPWQTQYF

clone size: .
J gene: TRBJ2-3
D gene: .
V gene: TRBV7-3
CDR3 DNA: TGTGCCAGCAGCTTGGGGCGGGGCCGCACAGATACGCAGTATTTT
CDR3 protein: CASSLGRGRTDTQYF

clone size: .
J gene: TRBJ2-2
D gene: TRBD2
V gene: TRBV10-3
CDR3 DNA: TGTGCCATCAGTGAGACTAGCGGGCCCGGGGAGCTGTTTTTT
CDR3 protein: CAISETSGPGELFF

clone size: few
J gene: TRBJ2-7
D gene: TRBD1
V gene: TRBV6-1
CDR3 DNA: TGTGCCAGCACCCGAGGACAGGGTCGCGAGCAGTACTTC
CDR3 protein: CASTRGQGREQYF

clone size: .
J gene: TRBJ2-1
D gene: TRBD2
V gene: TRBV10-3
CDR3 DNA: TGTGCCATCAGCTCCGGGACTACTTACAATGAGCAGTTCTTC
CDR3 protein: CAISSGTTYNEQFF

clone size: .
J gene: TRBJ2-3
D gene: TRBD2
V gene: TRBV7-9
CDR3 DNA: TGTGCCATCACCGGGACTAGCGGGGCTTTTGAGCAGTATTTT
CDR3 protein: CAITGTSGAFEQYF

clone size: .
J gene: TRBJ1-2
D gene: TRBD1
V gene: TRBV7-9
CDR3 DNA: TGTGCCAGCACATTAGGGGGCAGGGTGGACTACACCTTC
CDR3 protein: CASTLGGRVDYTF

clone size: .
J gene: TRBJ2-1
D gene: TRBD1
V gene: TRBV6-5
CDR3 DNA: TGTGCCAGCAGTTACTCGATATACGGACAGGGGGGACGGGTTATGAACAATGAGCAGTTCTTC
CDR3 protein: CASSYSIYGQGGRVMNNEQFF

clone size: few
J gene: TRBJ2-7
D gene: .
V gene: TRBV19
CDR3 DNA: TGTGCCAGTACCCCCGCGGGACTTTCCTACGAGCAGTACTTC
CDR3 protein: CASTPAGLSYEQYF

clone size: .
J gene: TRBJ1-1
D gene: TRBD1
V gene: TRBV19
CDR3 DNA: TGTGCCAGTAGTTGGGGGACAGGGGCGAACACTGAAGCTTTCTTT
CDR3 protein: CASSWGTGANTEAFF

clone size: once
J gene: TRBJ2-1
D gene: TRBD2
V gene: TRBV6-2/TRBV6-3
CDR3 DNA: TGTGCCAGCAGGCGGACCTCTAGCGGGGGGTACAATGAGCAGTTCTTC
CDR3 protein: CASRRTSSGGYNEQFF

clone size: .
J gene: TRBJ1-1
D gene: .
V gene: TRBV7-8
CDR3 DNA: TGTGCCAGCAGCTTAGAGAACACTGAAGCTTTCTTT
CDR3 protein: CASSLENTEAFF

clone size: .
J gene: TRBJ1-2
D gene: TRBD1
V gene: TRBV28
CDR3 DNA: TGTGCCAGCAGTTTACAGGGGGATGGCTACACCTTC
CDR3 protein: CASSLQGDGYTF

clone size: .
J gene: TRBJ1-1
D gene: .
V gene: TRBV6-2/TRBV6-3
CDR3 DNA: TGTGCCAGCAGCGACACTATGAACACTGAAGCTTTCTTT
CDR3 protein: CASSDTMNTEAFF

clone size: .
J gene: TRBJ1-1
D gene: TRBD1
V gene: TRBV7-9
CDR3 DNA: TGTGCCAGCACCAACGGACAGGGGAACACTGAAGCTTTCTTT
CDR3 protein: CASTNGQGNTEAFF

clone size: few
J gene: TRBJ2-3
D gene: TRBD2
V gene: TRBV20-1
CDR3 DNA: TGCAGTGCTGGGGGGACTAGCGGGGTGAGCACAGATACGCAGTATTTT
CDR3 protein: CSAGGTSGVSTDTQYF

clone size: .
J gene: TRBJ2-3
D gene: .
V gene: TRBV10-3
CDR3 DNA: TGTGCCATCAGTGAGTCGAGGTTAAACGGGTCAGATACGCAGTATTTT
CDR3 protein: CAISESRLNGSDTQYF

clone size: .
J gene: TRBJ2-3
D gene: TRBD2
V gene: TRBV10-1
CDR3 DNA: TGCGCCAGCAGTGCCGCTAGCGGGAGGACCCCAGATACGCAGTATTTT
CDR3 protein: CASSAASGRTPDTQYF

clone size: .
J gene: TRBJ2-5
D gene: TRBD1
V gene: TRBV7-3
CDR3 DNA: TGTGCCAGCAGCCCTGGGACAGGTCTTATTTCGGAGACCCAGTACTTC
CDR3 protein: CASSPGTGLISETQYF

clone size: .
J gene: TRBJ2-3
D gene: .
V gene: TRBV7-5
CDR3 DNA: .
CDR3 protein: CISVSEARTSRPQDTQYF

clone size: .
J gene: TRBJ2-2
D gene: TRBD2
V gene: TRBV5-4
CDR3 DNA: TGTGCCAGCAGCCCTCTAGCGGGAGGCTCTACCGGGGAGCTGTTTTTT
CDR3 protein: CASSPLAGGSTGELFF

clone size: once
J gene: TRBJ2-1
D gene: .
V gene: TRBV20-1
CDR3 DNA: TGCAGTGCTAGAGGCGATAGCAGTGAGCAGTTCTTC
CDR3 protein: CSARGDSSEQFF

clone size: few
J gene: TRBJ1-1
D gene: .
V gene: TRBV12-3/TRBV12-4
CDR3 DNA: TGTGCCAGCAGTTTTGCAGGGTCTACTGAAGCTTTCTTT
CDR3 protein: CASSFAGSTEAFF

clone size: .
J gene: TRBJ2-2
D gene: TRBD2
V gene: TRBV20-1
CDR3 DNA: TGCAGTGCTAGAGCCCCGAGACTAGCGGGAGATACCACCGGGGAGCTGTTTTTT
CDR3 protein: CSARAPRLAGDTTGELFF

clone size: .
J gene: TRBJ1-2
D gene: .
V gene: TRBV6-1
CDR3 DNA: TGTGCCAGCAGTGGCAGGCTCTATGGCTACACCTTC
CDR3 protein: CASSGRLYGYTF

clone size: .
J gene: TRBJ1-1
D gene: TRBD1
V gene: TRBV19
CDR3 DNA: TGTGCCAGTAGTATTACAGGGGGCGGGACTGAAGCTTTCTTT
CDR3 protein: CASSITGGGTEAFF

clone size: .
J gene: TRBJ2-3
D gene: TRBD2
V gene: TRBV11-3
CDR3 DNA: TGTGCCAGCAGCCCGGTAGCGGGGGGAACAGATACGCAGTATTTT
CDR3 protein: CASSPVAGGTDTQYF

clone size: .
J gene: TRBJ2-3
D gene: .
V gene: TRBV20-1
CDR3 DNA: TGCAGTGCTAGCGACGCGAGTATCACAGATACGCAGTATTTT
CDR3 protein: CSASDASITDTQYF

clone size: .
J gene: TRBJ1-2
D gene: TRBD1
V gene: TRBV28
CDR3 DNA: TGTGCCAGCAGTTTGATGGACAGGAAGAACTATGGCTACACCTTC
CDR3 protein: CASSLMDRKNYGYTF

clone size: few
J gene: TRBJ1-2
D gene: TRBD1
V gene: TRBV6-5
CDR3 DNA: TGTGCCAGCAGTTACTCGAGGGCAGGGGGCCTTGGGAGCTACACCTTC
CDR3 protein: CASSYSRAGGLGSYTF

clone size: few
J gene: TRBJ1-2
D gene: .
V gene: TRBV6-5
CDR3 DNA: TGTGCCAGCAGTTACTCGATCAGGGCAAACGGCTACACCTTC
CDR3 protein: CASSYSIRANGYTF

clone size: .
J gene: TRBJ2-2
D gene: TRBD2
V gene: TRBV20-1
CDR3 DNA: TGCGGAGGGAACGCGGGGGTAGGCGGGGAGCTGTTTTTT
CDR3 protein: CGGNAGVGGELFF

clone size: medium-sized
J gene: TRBJ1-1
D gene: TRBD1
V gene: TRBV7-8
CDR3 DNA: TGTGCCAGCAGCTTATCCACAGGGGGGGGCTCTGAAGCTTTCTTT
CDR3 protein: CASSLSTGGGSEAFF

clone size: .
J gene: TRBJ2-4
D gene: .
V gene: TRBV11-3
CDR3 DNA: TGTGCCAGCAGCCCCGGGGATCTTCGAATGAACATTCAGTACTTC
CDR3 protein: CASSPGDLRMNIQYF

clone size: .
J gene: TRBJ2-7
D gene: TRBD2
V gene: TRBV20-1
CDR3 DNA: TGCAGTGCTTTAGCTAGCGGGAGGTCTTACGAGCAGTACTTC
CDR3 protein: CSALASGRSYEQYF

clone size: few
J gene: TRBJ1-1
D gene: TRBD1
V gene: TRBV20-1
CDR3 DNA: TGCAGTGCCCTTCGACAGGGGGAGAACACTGAAGCTTTCTTT
CDR3 protein: CSALRQGENTEAFF

clone size: few
J gene: TRBJ2-7
D gene: TRBD2
V gene: TRBV20-1
CDR3 DNA: TGCAGTGCTAGAAACACCGGGACTAGCGGGGGCTACGAGCAGTACTTC
CDR3 protein: CSARNTGTSGGYEQYF

clone size: .
J gene: TRBJ2-3
D gene: .
V gene: TRBV10-1
CDR3 DNA: TGTCTCCCTCAGGGGAGAGCCACAGATACGCAGTATTTT
CDR3 protein: CLPQGRATDTQYF

clone size: few
J gene: TRBJ1-1
D gene: .
V gene: TRBV28
CDR3 DNA: TGTGCCAGCATTGTATTCGGAGGGGGGGCACACACTGAAGCTTTCTTT
CDR3 protein: CASIVFGGGAHTEAFF

clone size: .
J gene: TRBJ2-1
D gene: TRBD2
V gene: TRBV7-9
CDR3 DNA: TGTGCCAGCTCACGACTAGCGGGAGGGCCCGGTGAGCAGTTCTTC
CDR3 protein: CASSRLAGGPGEQFF

clone size: few
J gene: TRBJ2-7
D gene: TRBD1
V gene: TRBV7-6
CDR3 DNA: TGTGCCAGCAGTCCCGGACAGGTCTTCTACGAGCAGTACTTC
CDR3 protein: CASSPGQVFYEQYF